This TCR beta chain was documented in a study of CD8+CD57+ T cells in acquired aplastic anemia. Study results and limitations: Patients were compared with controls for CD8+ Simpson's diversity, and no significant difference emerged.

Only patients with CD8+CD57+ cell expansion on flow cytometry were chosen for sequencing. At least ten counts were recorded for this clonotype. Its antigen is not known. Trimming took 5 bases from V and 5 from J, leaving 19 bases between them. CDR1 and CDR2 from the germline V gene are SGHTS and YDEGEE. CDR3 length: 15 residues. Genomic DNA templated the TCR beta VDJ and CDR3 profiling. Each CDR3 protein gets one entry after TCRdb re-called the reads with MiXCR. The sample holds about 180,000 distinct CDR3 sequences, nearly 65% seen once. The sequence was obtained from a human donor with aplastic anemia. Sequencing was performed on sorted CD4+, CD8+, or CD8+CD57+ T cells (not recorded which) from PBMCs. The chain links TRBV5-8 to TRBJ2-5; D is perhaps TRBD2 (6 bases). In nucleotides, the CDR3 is TGTGCCAGCAGTCACAGTGCGGGGCCGAGGGAGACCCAGTACTTC. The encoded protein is CASSHSAGPRETQYF.